These 3 T cell receptor beta chains were all obtained from the same sample, sequenced in a study of response to subunit inactivated influenza vaccine. MiXCR was run by TCRdb on the RT-PCR reads, yielding one entry per CDR3 protein. The repertoire holds over 450,000 distinct CDR3 sequences, 10% to 15% seen once, with around 14% in the top ten. This specimen consisted of PBMCs from blood, obtained 45 days after vaccination. The receptors originated from a man aged 50 or older who received an inactivated influenza vaccine.

The rearrangement uses TRBV2 and TRBJ2-5, with 9 bases aligning to TRBD2. CDR1 is SNHLY, CDR2 FYNNEI, per germline. The CDR3 has 15 residues. The trim removed 3 bases at V and 4 bases at J, leaving 6 bases unmatched. The CDR3 DNA follows: TGTGCCAGCAGTGACCTCGCGGGGGGGCGAGAGACCCAGTACTTC. Its translation: CASSDLAGGRETQYF.

This clonotype appeared a few times. The junction differs from germline at one of its ends, possibly a read error. This chain joins TRBV4-2 and TRBJ2-1; 10 bases agree with TRBD2. The V gene's germline CDR1 is LGHNA and CDR2 YNFKEQ. The CDR3 sequence is 16 residues long. The CDR3 spells CASSQGLAGAYSEQFF. In nucleotides, the CDR3 is TGTGCCAGCAGCCAAGGGCTAGCGGGAGCCTACAGTGAGCAGTTCTTC.

This clonotype has more than one count but fewer than ten. The rearrangement joins TRBV10-3 to TRBJ1-2, with D maybe TRBD1 (6 bases). The V and J ends lost 3 bases and 8 bases respectively, with 16 bases between them. Germline V CDR1 and CDR2: ENHRY, SYGVKD. The CDR3 is 14 amino acids. CDR3 amino acids: CAISDYRVTSGYTF. CDR3 DNA sequence: TGTGCCATCAGTGATTACAGGGTGACTAGCGGCTACACCTTC.